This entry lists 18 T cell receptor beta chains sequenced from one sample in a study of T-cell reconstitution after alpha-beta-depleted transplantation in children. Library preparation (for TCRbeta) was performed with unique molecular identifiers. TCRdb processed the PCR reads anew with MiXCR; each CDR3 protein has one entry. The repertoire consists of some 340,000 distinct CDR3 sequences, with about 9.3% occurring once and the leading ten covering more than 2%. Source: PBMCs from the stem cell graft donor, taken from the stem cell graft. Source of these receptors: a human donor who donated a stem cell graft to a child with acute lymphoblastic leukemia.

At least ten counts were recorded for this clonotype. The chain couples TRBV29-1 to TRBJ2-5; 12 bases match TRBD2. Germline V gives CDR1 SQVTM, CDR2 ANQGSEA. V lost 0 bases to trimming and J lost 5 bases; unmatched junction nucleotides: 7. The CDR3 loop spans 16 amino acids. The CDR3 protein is CSVEDPLAGGWETQYF. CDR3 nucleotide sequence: TGCAGCGTTGAAGATCCCCTAGCGGGAGGGTGGGAGACCCAGTACTTC.

CDR3 in amino acids: CASSLLGREQYF. The CDR3 DNA reads as TGTGCCAGCAGTTTACTGGGGAGGGAGCAGTACTTC. The chain uses TRBV28 and TRBJ2-7; a possible D gene is TRBD2 (6 bases). V lost 2 bases, J lost 7 bases, and 9 bases lay in between. Germline CDR1 is MDHEN and CDR2 is SYDVKM. There are 12 residues in the CDR3.

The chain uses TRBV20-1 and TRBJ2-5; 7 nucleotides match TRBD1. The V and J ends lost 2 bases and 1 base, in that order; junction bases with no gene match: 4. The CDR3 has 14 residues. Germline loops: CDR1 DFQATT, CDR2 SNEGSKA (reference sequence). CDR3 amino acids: CSARPGTVQETQYF. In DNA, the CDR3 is TGCAGTGCTAGACCAGGGACAGTCCAAGAGACCCAGTACTTC.

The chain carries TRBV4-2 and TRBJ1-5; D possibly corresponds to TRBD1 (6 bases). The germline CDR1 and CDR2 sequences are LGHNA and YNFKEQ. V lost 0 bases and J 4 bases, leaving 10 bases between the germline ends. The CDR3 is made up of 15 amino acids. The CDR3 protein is CASSQDEGGNQPQHF. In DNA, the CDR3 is TGTGCCAGCAGCCAAGATGAGGGGGGAAATCAGCCCCAGCATTTT.

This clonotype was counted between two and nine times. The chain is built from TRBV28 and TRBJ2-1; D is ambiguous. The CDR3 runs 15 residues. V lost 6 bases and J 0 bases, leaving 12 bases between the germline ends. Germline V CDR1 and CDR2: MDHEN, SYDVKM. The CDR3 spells CASRIQRISYNEQFF. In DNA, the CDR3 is TGTGCCAGCAGAATTCAGCGTATCTCCTACAATGAGCAGTTCTTC.

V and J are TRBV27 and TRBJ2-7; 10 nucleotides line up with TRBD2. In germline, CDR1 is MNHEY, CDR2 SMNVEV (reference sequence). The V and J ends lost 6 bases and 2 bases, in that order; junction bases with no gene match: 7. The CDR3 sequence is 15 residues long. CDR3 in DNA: TGTGCCAGCAGCTTTATAGCGGGGGGCACCTACGAGCAGTACTTC. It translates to CASSFIAGGTYEQYF.

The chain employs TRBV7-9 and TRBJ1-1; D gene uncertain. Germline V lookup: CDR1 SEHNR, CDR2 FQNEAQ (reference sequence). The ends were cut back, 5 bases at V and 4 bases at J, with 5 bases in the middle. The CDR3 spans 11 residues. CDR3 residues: CASSHGTEAFF. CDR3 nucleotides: TGTGCCAGCAGCCATGGCACTGAAGCTTTCTTT.

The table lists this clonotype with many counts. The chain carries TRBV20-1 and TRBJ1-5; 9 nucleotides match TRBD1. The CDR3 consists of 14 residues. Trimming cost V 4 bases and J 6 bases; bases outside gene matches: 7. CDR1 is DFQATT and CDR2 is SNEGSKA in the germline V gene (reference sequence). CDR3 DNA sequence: TGCAGTGCTATACAGGGGGCAGGTGGTCAGCCCCAGCATTTT. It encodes CSAIQGAGGQPQHF.

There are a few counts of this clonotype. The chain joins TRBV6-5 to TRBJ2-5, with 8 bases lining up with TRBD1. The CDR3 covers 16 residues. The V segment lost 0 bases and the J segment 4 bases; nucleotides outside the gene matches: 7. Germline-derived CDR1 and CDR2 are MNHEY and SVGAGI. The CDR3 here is CASSYSGPGTGETQYF. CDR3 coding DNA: TGTGCCAGCAGTTACTCGGGACCAGGGACAGGAGAGACCCAGTACTTC.

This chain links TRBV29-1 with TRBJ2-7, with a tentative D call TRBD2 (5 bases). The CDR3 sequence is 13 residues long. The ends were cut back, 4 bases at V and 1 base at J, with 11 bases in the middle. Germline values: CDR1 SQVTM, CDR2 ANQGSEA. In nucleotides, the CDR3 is TGCAGCGTTGGTAGAGGGTGGTCCTACGAGCAGTACTTC. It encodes CSVGRGWSYEQYF.

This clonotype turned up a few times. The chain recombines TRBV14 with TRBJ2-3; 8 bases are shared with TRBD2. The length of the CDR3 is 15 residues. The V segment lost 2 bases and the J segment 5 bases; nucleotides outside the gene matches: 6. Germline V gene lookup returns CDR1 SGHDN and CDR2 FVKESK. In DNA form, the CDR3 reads TGTGCCAGCAGCCAACCGGGAGGGCCGAGAGATACGCAGTATTTT. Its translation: CASSQPGGPRDTQYF.

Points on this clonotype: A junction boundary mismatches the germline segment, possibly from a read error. Written as DNA, the CDR3 is TGTGCCAGCAGTTTAAGCTGGGATTACAGCGAGCACTACTTC. Its translation is CASSLSWDYSEHYF. This chain connects TRBV28 to TRBJ2-7, with D uncertain. This CDR3 spans 14 amino acids. CDR1 and CDR2 (germline): MDHEN, SYDVKM.

The CDR3 loop reads CASSLMSAGAETQYF. CDR3 sequence (DNA): TGTGCCAGCAGCTTAATGTCGGCGGGAGCAGAGACCCAGTACTTC. The chain carries TRBV7-2 and TRBJ2-5; 7 bases align to TRBD2. The CDR3 length is 15 residues. V dropped 2 bases and J dropped 4; count of bases not matched to a gene: 7. Germline V gene sequence: CDR1 SGHTA, CDR2 FQGNSA.

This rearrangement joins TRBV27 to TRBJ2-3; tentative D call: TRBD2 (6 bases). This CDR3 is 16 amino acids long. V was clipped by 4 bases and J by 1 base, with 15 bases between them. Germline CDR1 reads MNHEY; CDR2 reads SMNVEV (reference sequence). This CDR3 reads CASSSPTRDRTDTQYF. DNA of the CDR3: TGTGCCAGCAGTTCCCCCACGCGGGACCGCACAGATACGCAGTATTTT.

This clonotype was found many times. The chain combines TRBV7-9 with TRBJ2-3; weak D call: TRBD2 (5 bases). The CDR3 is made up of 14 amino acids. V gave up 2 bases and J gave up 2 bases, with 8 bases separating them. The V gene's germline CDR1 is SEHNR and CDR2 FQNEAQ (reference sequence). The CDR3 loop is CASSLSSDTDTQYF. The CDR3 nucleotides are TGTGCCAGCAGCTTAAGTAGCGACACAGATACGCAGTATTTT.

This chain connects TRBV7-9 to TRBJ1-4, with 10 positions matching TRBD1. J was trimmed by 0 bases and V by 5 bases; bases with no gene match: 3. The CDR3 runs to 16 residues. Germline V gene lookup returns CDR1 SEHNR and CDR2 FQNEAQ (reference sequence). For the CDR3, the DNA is TGTGCCAGCAGCCTGGACAGGGGGGCAACTAATGAAAAACTGTTTTTT. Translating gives CASSLDRGATNEKLFF. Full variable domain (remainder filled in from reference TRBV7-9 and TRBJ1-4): DTGVSQNPRHKITKRGQNVTFRCDPISEHNRLYWYRQTLGQGPEFLTYFQNEAQLEKSRLLSDRFSAERPKGSFSTLEIQRTEQGDSAMYLCASSLDRGATNEKLFFGSGTQLSVL.

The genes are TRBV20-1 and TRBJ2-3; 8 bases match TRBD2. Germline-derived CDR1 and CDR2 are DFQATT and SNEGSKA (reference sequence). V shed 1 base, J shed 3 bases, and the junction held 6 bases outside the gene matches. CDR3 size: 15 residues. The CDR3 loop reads CSARVRAGVTDTQYF. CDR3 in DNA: TGCAGTGCTAGAGTTCGAGCGGGAGTAACAGATACGCAGTATTTT.

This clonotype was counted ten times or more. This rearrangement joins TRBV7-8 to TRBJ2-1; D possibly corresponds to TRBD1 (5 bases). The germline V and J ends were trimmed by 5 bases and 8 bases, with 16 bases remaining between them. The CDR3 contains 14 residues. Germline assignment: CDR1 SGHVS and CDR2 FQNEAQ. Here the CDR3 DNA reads TGTGCCAGCAGCCCCCGGCAGGGTGGGGATGAGCAGTTCTTC. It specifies CASSPRQGGDEQFF.